The 9 T cell receptor beta chains given below trace back to one sample, sequenced in a study of T cell responses to AZD1222 COVID-19 vaccine. Profiling relied on immunoSEQ multiplex PCR, and the TCRdb table lists in-frame clones only, not all of them. Here the sample spans 200,000 or so clones, 85% to 95% being singletons. The starting material was peripheral blood, obtained on day 0 of AZD1222 vaccination. These receptors all stem from an adult in good health.

V is TRBV28 and J is TRBJ1-5, with a weak D call TRBD1 (6 bases). V was shortened by 2 bases and J by 6 bases, with 14 bases between the two germline ends. This CDR3 contains 15 residues. The germline CDR1 and CDR2 sequences are MDHEN and SYDVKM. CDR3 sequence: CASSLLRQVSQPQHF. CDR3 DNA: TGTGCCAGCAGTTTACTCCGACAGGTCAGTCAGCCCCAGCATTTT.

The chain carries TRBV18 and TRBJ2-5; no reliable D call. V lost 3 bases and J lost 1, with 9 bases in between. CDR3 length: 14 residues. CDR1 and CDR2 (germline): KGHSH, LQKENI. This chain's CDR3 is CASSPATAQETQYF. Here the CDR3 DNA reads TGTGCCAGCTCACCGGCGACGGCCCAAGAGACCCAGTACTTC.

This clone appeared once. CDR3 amino acids: CASSLARVRGRVVNQPQHF. In DNA form, the CDR3 reads TGTGCCAGCAGCTTAGCGCGGGTCAGGGGGCGAGTGGTCAATCAGCCCCAGCATTTT. This rearrangement joins TRBV7-8 to TRBJ1-5, with TRBD1 matching 8 bases. CDR3 length: 19 amino acids. The V gene's germline CDR1 is SGHVS and CDR2 FQNEAQ. With V trimmed by 0 bases and J by 3 bases, 13 bases remained unmatched.

The V gene is TRBV19, the J gene TRBJ1-2, with D perhaps TRBD1 (6 bases). The germline V and J ends were trimmed by 6 bases and 1 base, with 15 bases remaining between them. CDR1 and CDR2 from the germline V gene are LNHDA and SQIVND (reference sequence). The CDR3 has 15 residues. CDR3 residues: CASRDLDRVNYGYTF. CDR3 nucleotide sequence: TGTGCCAGTAGGGACTTGGACAGAGTTAACTATGGCTACACCTTC. Using reference TRBV19 and TRBJ1-2 for the parts outside the CDR3, the full variable domain is DGGITQSPKYLFRKEGQNVTLSCEQNLNHDAMYWYRQDPGQGLRLIYYSQIVNDFQKGDIAEGYSVSREKKESFPLTVTSAQKNPTAFYLCASRDLDRVNYGYTFGSGTRLTVV.

This chain uses TRBV12-3 or TRBV12-4 with TRBJ1-1; D is unclear. Trimming took off 2 bases at V and 4 bases at J, with 8 bases between the two ends. CDR3 size: 13 residues. The DNA for the CDR3 is TGTGCCAGCAGTTTACGACCTGGCACTGAAGCTTTCTTT. This encodes CASSLRPGTEAFF.

This chain uses TRBV4-2 with TRBJ1-5, with D possibly matching TRBD1 (6 bases). V lost 4 bases to trimming and J lost 0 bases, with 10 bases between them. Germline-derived CDR1 and CDR2 are LGHNA and YNFKEQ. This CDR3 region has 15 residues. This chain's CDR3 is CASSRDTGSNQPQHF. The CDR3 DNA reads TGTGCCAGCAGCCGGGACACCGGTAGCAATCAGCCCCAGCATTTT.

The rearrangement joins TRBV10-2 to TRBJ1-5; no firm D call. The ends were cut back, 2 bases at V and 0 bases at J, with 5 bases in the middle. The CDR3 loop spans 14 amino acids. The germline gives CDR1 WSHSY, CDR2 SAAADI. CDR3 loop: CASSEGGSNQPQHF. The CDR3 coding sequence is TGCGCCAGCAGTGAGGGCGGTAGCAATCAGCCCCAGCATTTT.

This chain connects TRBV6-5 to TRBJ1-2, with D uncertain. The V gene lost 6 bases and the J gene lost 4 bases, with 9 bases spanning the gap. Germline V gives CDR1 MNHEY, CDR2 SVGAGI. The CDR3 length is 12 residues. CDR3: CASRGSLYGYTF. The CDR3 region has the DNA TGTGCCAGCAGGGGAAGTCTCTATGGCTACACCTTC.

The chain uses TRBV3-1 (or the pseudogene TRBV3-2) and TRBJ2-1; tentatively, D is TRBD1 or TRBD2 (5 bases each). CDR3 length: 13 residues. The germline V gene has CDR1 LGHDT and CDR2 YNNKEL (reference sequence). Deletions cut 8 bases from V and 1 base from J, with 9 bases between. CDR3 residues: CASRDQSYNEQFF. In DNA form, the CDR3 reads TGTGCCAGCCGGGACCAATCCTACAATGAGCAGTTCTTC.